The clone carrying this TCR beta chain was counted only a few times. Its antigen is not identified. This entry is derived from a study of vaccination effects on CD4 cells after COVID-19. Repertoires were generated with immunoSEQ multiplex PCR, while TCRdb's copy carries only in-frame clones and drops some. The table lists tens of thousands of clones, approximately 82% of them singletons. ViraFEST assay sequencing came after antigen-specific CD4+ T cells were expanded with viral peptide pools. Having been cultured for 10 days, the cells underwent CD4+ T cell isolation. It was two doses of either the BNT162b2 or mRNA-1273 vaccine that participants received. Cultures used under 2.5 million PBMC per well, around 9 IU/ml IL-2 and approximately 10 ug/ml peptides. It was on days 3 and 7 that half the medium was replaced with IL-2 medium. Trimming left V 5 bases short and J 8 bases short, with 15 bases between. Germline CDR1 and CDR2: LNHDA and SQIVND (reference sequence). The CDR3 spans 13 residues.

The chain joins TRBV19 to TRBJ1-2; D is unresolved. The source was CD4+ T cells from PBMCs cultured with HCoV-229E spike peptides, collected after COVID-19 vaccination. The receptor was isolated from a human donor who received a COVID-19 vaccine. The CDR3 sequence: CASSPGPEGGYTF. The CDR3 DNA sequence: TGTGCCAGTAGTCCCGGACCCGAGGGAGGCTACACCTTC. Full variable domain (rest looked up from reference TRBV19 and TRBJ1-2): DGGITQSPKYLFRKEGQNVTLSCEQNLNHDAMYWYRQDPGQGLRLIYYSQIVNDFQKGDIAEGYSVSREKKESFPLTVTSAQKNPTAFYLCASSPGPEGGYTFGSGTRLTVV.